This entry describes one T cell receptor beta chain. The target antigen is unknown. The record originates from a study of cytomegalovirus exposure and HLA in healthy donors. Study summary: As released early, the data held 70 million to 95 million unique TCRs from HLA-typed donors. Study conclusions and caveats: There was a cluster of highly shared sequence variants that was likely a sequencing artifact. Altogether, some 170 TCR beta chains were recorded as cytomegalovirus-associated. Later work associated 16,951 TCR beta sequences with HLA alleles at 0.05 false discovery rate.

CDR1 is LGHNA, CDR2 YSLEER, per germline. This CDR3 has 16 amino acids. V shed 2 bases and J shed 3 bases, with 13 bases lying between them. Primers for the PCR totalled 60 Vbeta and 13 Jbeta. Some clones are missing from TCRdb's copy, which holds only in-frame ones; the method was immunoSEQ multiplex PCR. The sample has around 210,000 clones, and its top ten clones hold over 0.75%. The sequencing input was PBMCs. This chain joins TRBV4-3 and TRBJ1-4; D is possibly TRBD1 (5 bases). This TCR derives from a woman in her twenties or thirties in good health and CMV-seropositive. DNA for the CDR3: TGCGCCAGCAGCCAAAGATCGACAGTGTCTAATGAAAAACTGTTTTTT. Its protein product is CASSQRSTVSNEKLFF.